These 5 T cell receptor beta chains originate from one sample sequenced in a study of blood T cells in healthy people across ages. Primers used in a second PCR of roughly 6 to 11 cycles were a sample-barcoded 5' primer and a J-beta primer mix. TCRdb redid the calling of the 5' RACE reads with MiXCR, one entry per CDR3 protein. The table includes roughly 680,000 distinct CDR3 sequences, over 40% detected once. The sequencing sample was made of blood. The receptors here all came from a woman of 80 years or more in good health.

The chain recombines TRBV28 with TRBJ2-1; D gene unclear. The CDR3 sequence is 13 residues long. Germline lookup yields CDR1 MDHEN and CDR2 SYDVKM. Between the trimmed V and J ends, which lost 6 bases and 11 bases, there was a span of 17 bases. This CDR3 reads CASSPMDQRKQFF. In DNA, the CDR3 is TGTGCCAGCAGCCCAATGGACCAGAGGAAGCAGTTCTTC.

The V call is TRBV4-3, the J call TRBJ2-5, with D possibly being TRBD2 (5 bases). The germline V gene encodes CDR1 LGHNA and CDR2 YSLEER. V lost 2 bases to trimming and J lost 4 bases, with 11 bases between them. The CDR3 covers 14 residues. The CDR3 region has the DNA TGCGCCAGCAGCCAATATCCCGGGGTAGAGACCCAGTACTTC. Amino acids: CASSQYPGVETQYF.

This chain links TRBV27 with TRBJ2-7, with D perhaps TRBD1 (6 bases). Trimming took 4 bases from V and 4 from J, leaving 14 bases between them. CDR1 MNHEY and CDR2 SMNVEV come from the germline V gene (reference sequence). This CDR3 spans 14 amino acids. CDR3 sequence reads: CASSSDWGRYEQYF. The CDR3 DNA reads as TGTGCCAGCAGTTCCGACTGGGGGCGGTACGAGCAGTACTTC.

This clonotype appeared many times. The genes are TRBV7-9 and TRBJ1-4, with D unclear. There are 15 residues in the CDR3. Per the germline V gene, CDR1 is SEHNR and CDR2 is FQNEAQ (reference sequence). V lost 1 base and J lost 6, with 12 bases in between. The CDR3, as DNA: TGTGCCAGCAGCTTAGTAAGCAGTGGGTATGAAAAACTGTTTTTT. Its translation: CASSLVSSGYEKLFF.

In the case of this clonotype: With a much larger clone just one base away, this may be a read error. The chain uses TRBV20-1 and TRBJ2-3; no clear D. V lost 2 bases and J lost 0, with 12 bases in between. The germline V gene has CDR1 DFQATT and CDR2 SNEGSKA (reference sequence). The CDR3 is 15 amino acids. CDR3 nucleotides: TGCAGTGCTAGACCCATGGCGCCGAGCACAGATACGCAGTATTTT. Translated, it gives CSARPMAPSTDTQYF.